The source of this T cell receptor (beta chain) is a study of radiotherapy plus CTLA-4 blockade in lung cancer. Turning to the study itself: Patients showed objective responses in roughly 18% of cases and disease control in 25% to 40%. Study outcomes and limitations: Among blood TCR repertoires after radiotherapy plus ipilimumab, tumor-derived clones expanded. Increased serum interferon-beta after radiation also reportedly predicted response strongly.

The study gave focal radiation plus ipilimumab CTLA-4 blockade to patients with chemo-refractory metastatic non-small-cell lung cancer. With regard to this clone: Its antigen is currently unknown.

CDR1 is SGHTS and CDR2 is YDEGEE in the germline V gene. The CDR3 is made up of 14 amino acids. V was trimmed by 4 bases and J by 7 bases, leaving 12 bases between them. The assay was immunoSEQ multiplex PCR, and TCRdb's table has in-frame clones only and misses some. The sample yields more than 90,000 clones, roughly 77% seen once. Here the sequenced sample was peripheral blood, taken from a patient treated with radiotherapy plus ipilimumab. The chain uses TRBV5-8 and TRBJ1-6; TRBD1 is a possible D gene (5 bases). This clonotype was sampled from a human donor with non-small cell lung cancer that progressed on radiotherapy plus ipilimumab. Some clones in this sample may be carry-over from other donors' samples. CDR3 coding DNA: TGTGCCAGCAGCCAGGGACGGAACAATTCACCCCTCCACTTT. This sequence encodes CASSQGRNNSPLHF.